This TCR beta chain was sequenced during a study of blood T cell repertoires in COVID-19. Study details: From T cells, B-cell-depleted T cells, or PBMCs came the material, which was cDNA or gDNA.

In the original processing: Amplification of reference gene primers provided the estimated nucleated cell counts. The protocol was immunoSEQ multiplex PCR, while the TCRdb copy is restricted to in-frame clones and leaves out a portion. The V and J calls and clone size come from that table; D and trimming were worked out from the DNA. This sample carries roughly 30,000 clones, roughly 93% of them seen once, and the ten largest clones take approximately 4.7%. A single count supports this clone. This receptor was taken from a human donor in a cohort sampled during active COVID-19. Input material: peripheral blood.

This CDR3 is CAIQRTSGRTYNEQFF. Written as DNA, the CDR3 is TGTGCCATCCAACGGACTAGCGGGAGGACCTACAATGAGCAGTTCTTC. The V and J genes are TRBV6-6 and TRBJ2-1, with TRBD2 matching 14 bases. The CDR3 totals 16 residues. V lost 10 bases to trimming and J lost 2 bases; unmatched junction nucleotides: 7. Germline CDR1 MNHNY, CDR2 SVGAGI (reference sequence).